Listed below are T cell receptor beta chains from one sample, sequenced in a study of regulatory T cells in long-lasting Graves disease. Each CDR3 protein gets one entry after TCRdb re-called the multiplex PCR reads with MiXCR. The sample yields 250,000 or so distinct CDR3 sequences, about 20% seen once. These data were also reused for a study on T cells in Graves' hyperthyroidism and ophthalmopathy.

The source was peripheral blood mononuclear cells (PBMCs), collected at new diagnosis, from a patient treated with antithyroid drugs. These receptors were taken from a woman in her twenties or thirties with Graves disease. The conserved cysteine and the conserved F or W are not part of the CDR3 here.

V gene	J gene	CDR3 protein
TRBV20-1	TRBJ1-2	SATVAGGNYGYT
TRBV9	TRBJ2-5	ASSAPGQGAGETQY
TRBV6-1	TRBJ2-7	ASRLGRLGEQY
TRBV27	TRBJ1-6	ASSLINSPLH
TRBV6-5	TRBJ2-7	ASSSGTASSYEQY
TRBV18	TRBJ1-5	ASAPGQGWNQPQH
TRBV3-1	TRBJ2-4	ASSLNLGGENIQY
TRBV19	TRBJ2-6	ASYPGQLFSGANVLT
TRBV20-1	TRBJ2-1	SARDRAFSYNEQF
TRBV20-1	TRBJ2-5	SARDWGTSGGQETQY
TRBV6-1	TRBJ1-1	ASSEAGYTEAF
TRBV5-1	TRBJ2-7	ASSSLPGLAGDEQY
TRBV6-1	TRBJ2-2	ASTQDPFGELF
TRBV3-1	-	ASSQRQTQY
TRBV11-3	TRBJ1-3	ASSLDRGGFSSGNTIY
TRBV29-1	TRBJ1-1	SVWQGEAF
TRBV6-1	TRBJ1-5	ASSAGQGGNQPQH
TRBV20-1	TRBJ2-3	SARDYGGIYTQY
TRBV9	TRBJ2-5	ASSVGRREETQY
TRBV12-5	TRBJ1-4	ASGLQGLTELF
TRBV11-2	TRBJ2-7	ASSPLARSRVPYEQY
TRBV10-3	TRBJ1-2	AVVGSGEGGYT
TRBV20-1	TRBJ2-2	SAREPKFTSGGAHGELF
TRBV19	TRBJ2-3	ASSITGTGADTQY
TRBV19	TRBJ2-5	ASSIGWEETQY
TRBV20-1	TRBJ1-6	SARDPDRVGNSPLH
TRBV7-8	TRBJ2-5	ASRIQTGPEETQY
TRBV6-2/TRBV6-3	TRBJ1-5	ASSYRGRSNQPQH
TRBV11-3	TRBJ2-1	ASSPGQSSYNEQF
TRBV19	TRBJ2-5	ASSIGPLPRQETQY
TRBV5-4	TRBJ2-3	ASSLEEGRADTQY
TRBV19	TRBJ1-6	ASSIQGWNSPLH
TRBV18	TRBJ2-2	ASSPSLSEGAGELF
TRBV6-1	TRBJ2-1	ASSLRTGDEQF
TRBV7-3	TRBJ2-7	ASSLGAGTIYEQY